These 9 T cell receptor beta chains came from one sample sequenced in a study of T cells in Graves' hyperthyroidism and ophthalmopathy. Using RNA transcripts as the source, TCR beta CDR3 regions were amplified. The HTBI primer set served for first-round RT-PCR of the TCR CDR3. TCRdb itself ran the multiplex PCR reads through MiXCR, one entry per CDR3 protein. The data hold about 740,000 distinct CDR3 sequences, with around 15% observed a single time. The sample taken for sequencing was blood. These TCRs come from a woman younger than 35 with Graves' hyperthyroidism.

The rearrangement joins TRBV7-2 to TRBJ1-2; D gene unclear. Germline values: CDR1 SGHTA, CDR2 FQGNSA. The V end lost 1 base, the J end lost 2 bases, and 8 bases lay between the germline ends. The CDR3 loop spans 14 amino acids. The CDR3: CASSLEYGNYGYTF. The DNA of the CDR3 is TGTGCCAGCAGCTTAGAATACGGCAACTATGGCTACACCTTC.

This clonotype was detected ten times or more. V gene TRBV2 combines with J gene TRBJ2-7; the D is unclear. Trimming cost V 1 base and J 4 bases, with 17 bases left between them. This CDR3 has 16 residues. Germline-derived CDR1 and CDR2 are SNHLY and FYNNEI. The CDR3 sequence: CASSEDLAVLVYEQYF. In DNA form, the CDR3 reads TGTGCCAGCAGTGAAGATCTGGCGGTCCTAGTATACGAGCAGTACTTC.

This clonotype was seen repeatedly, ten times or more. V usage is TRBV11-2 and J usage is TRBJ2-1, with D perhaps matching TRBD1 (6 bases). The CDR3 is 15 amino acids. The ends were cut back, 3 bases at V and 7 bases at J, with 16 bases in the middle. CDR1 is SGHAT and CDR2 is FQNNGV in the germline V gene. The CDR3 here is CASSLHSGVGNEQFF. CDR3 nucleotide sequence: TGTGCCAGCAGCTTGCATTCAGGGGTTGGGAATGAGCAGTTCTTC.

The chain combines TRBV6-1 with TRBJ2-1, with D possibly being TRBD1 (6 bases). This CDR3 contains 15 residues. V lost 7 bases and J lost 2, with 15 bases in between. Looked up from germline, CDR1 is MNHNS and CDR2 is SASEGT. CDR3 nucleotide sequence: TGTGCCAGCACTTCCTTGGACAGCACCTACAATGAGCAGTTCTTC. Protein: CASTSLDSTYNEQFF.

Ten or more counts support this clonotype. The CDR3 protein is CASSDYYGYTF. The CDR3 DNA is TGTGCCAGCAGTGATTACTATGGCTACACCTTC. The rearrangement joins TRBV2 to TRBJ1-2; unclear D gene. Trimming shortened V by 3 bases and J by 3 bases, and 2 bases separated the two germline ends. CDR1 and CDR2 from the germline V gene are SNHLY and FYNNEI. This CDR3 has 11 amino acids.

A few counts support this clonotype. Written as DNA, the CDR3 is TGTGCCAGCAGCTTCGAGGCCCCAGATACGCAGTATTTT. Amino acids: CASSFEAPDTQYF. This chain links TRBV11-3 with TRBJ2-3; D ambiguous. This CDR3 is built from 13 residues. In germline, CDR1 is SGHNT, CDR2 YENEEA. Deletions cut 3 bases from V and 4 bases from J, with 8 bases between.

This clonotype showed up many times. The chain couples TRBV20-1 to TRBJ1-5, with TRBD1 matching over 9 bases. CDR3 length: 16 residues. With V trimmed by 6 bases and J by 1 base, 10 bases remained unmatched. CDR1 is DFQATT and CDR2 is SNEGSKA in the germline V gene (reference sequence). This chain's CDR3 is CSAGRTGVVSNQPQHF. CDR3 DNA: TGCAGTGCGGGAAGGACAGGGGTCGTAAGCAATCAGCCCCAGCATTTT.

The chain is built from TRBV7-9 and TRBJ2-7; 8 positions agree with TRBD1. There are 15 residues in the CDR3. J was trimmed by 6 bases and V by 7 bases; bases with no gene match: 14. Germline V gives CDR1 SEHNR, CDR2 FQNEAQ (reference sequence). The CDR3 DNA reads as TGTGCCAGCACCAACTTCAGGGGGCAGGCCCCCGAGCAGTACTTC. Protein: CASTNFRGQAPEQYF.

In this sample, this clonotype turned up many times. This chain connects TRBV7-9 to TRBJ2-1, with 9 nucleotides matching TRBD2. Germline lookup yields CDR1 SEHNR and CDR2 FQNEAQ (reference sequence). The CDR3 contains 15 residues. Losses at the gene ends were 5 bases for V and 8 bases for J; bases not matched to a gene: 10. CDR3 DNA: TGTGCCAGCAGCATTAGCGGGAGTGGTAGGGATGAGCAGTTCTTC. Protein sequence: CASSISGSGRDEQFF.